A selection of T cell receptor beta chains follows, all from one sample in a study of blood T cell repertoires in COVID-19. The table came from immunoSEQ multiplex PCR; TCRdb's copy has only in-frame clones and leaves some out. The sample includes under 400,000 clones, 88% of them seen just once. Sequenced material: PBMCs or T cells enriched from blood (not recorded which). Every receptor here comes from a woman under 40 who had been exposed to COVID-19. The CDR3 runs from the conserved cysteine through the conserved F or W. A D gene is named only where the DNA matches it firmly. Rows give clone size only sometimes, using once, few, many, or a class for an expanded clone.

>.|TRBD1|TRBV9|TRBJ1-4
TGTGCCAGCAGCGTGGGGACAGGATATGAAAAACTGTTTTTT
CASSVGTGYEKLFF
>once|TRBD1|TRBV7-2|TRBJ1-1
TGTGCCAGCAGCGACGAACCGACAGGGGGCCCTGGTGTGAACACTGAAGCTTTCTTT
CASSDEPTGGPGVNTEAFF
>few|TRBD2|TRBV14|TRBJ2-1
TGTGCCAGCAGCCGAGCGGGAGTGAGCTCCTACAATGAGCAGTTCTTC
CASSRAGVSSYNEQFF
>.|TRBD2|TRBV19|TRBJ2-1
TGTGCCAGTAGTATGGCGGGAGCTTACAATGAGCAGTTCTTC
CASSMAGAYNEQFF
>.|.|TRBV29-1|TRBJ1-5
TGCAGCGTTGGGGCAGTAAATCAGCCCCAGCATTTT
CSVGAVNQPQHF
>.|TRBD1|TRBV18|TRBJ1-5
TGTGCCAGCTCACCGGGTAGAGGGGGCGATCAGCCCCAGCATTTT
CASSPGRGGDQPQHF
>.|.|TRBV18|TRBJ2-3
TGTGCCAGCTCGCGCCGACAGTTTTCAGACACAGATACGCAGTATTTT
CASSRRQFSDTDTQYF
>.|.|TRBV10-2|TRBJ2-7
TGCGCCAGCGAGAGTCTGAGCTCCTACGAGCAGTACTTC
CASESLSSYEQYF
>once|TRBD1|TRBV5-1|TRBJ2-1
TGCGCCAGCAGCCCCGGACAGGCATACAATGAGCAGTTCTTC
CASSPGQAYNEQFF
>.|TRBD1|TRBV10-3|TRBJ2-5
TGTGCCATCAGTGGGGGACAGTCGGAGACCCAGTACTTC
CAISGGQSETQYF
>.|.|TRBV27|TRBJ2-2
TGTGCCAGCACCCTAGGCCCCTTCGCGAACACCGGGGAGCTGTTTTTT
CASTLGPFANTGELFF
>.|.|TRBV15|TRBJ2-2
TGTGCCACCAGCAGGGCGAGGGGGGGCCGTGCGACCGGGGAGCTGTTTTTT
CATSRARGGRATGELFF
>.|.|TRBV9|TRBJ2-5
TGTGCCAGCAGCCTATACAGTGGGGAGACCCAGTACTTC
CASSLYSGETQYF
>.|TRBD2|TRBV18|TRBJ2-7
TGTGCCAGCTCACCACCGGCTAGCGGGACTTACGAGCAGTACTTC
CASSPPASGTYEQYF
>.|.|TRBV28|TRBJ1-4
TGTGCCAGCAGTTTTCTGGGAGGGGGGAATGAAAAACTGTTTTTT
CASSFLGGGNEKLFF
>once|.|TRBV29-1|TRBJ1-4
TGCAGCGTTGCGGGCAGGGGTGGTGAAAAACTGTTTTTT
CSVAGRGGEKLFF
>.|TRBD1|TRBV20-1|TRBJ1-1
TGCAGTGCTAGTCCCCATACGGAACAGGGGAATACTGAAGCTTTCTTT
CSASPHTEQGNTEAFF
>.|TRBD1|TRBV28|TRBJ1-1
TGTGCCAGCAGTTCGACAGGGGGCAGGGGTGAAGCTTTCTTT
CASSSTGGRGEAFF